The sequence of this T cell receptor (beta chain) was determined in a study of control samples from healthy donors and cancer patients. Germline V gives CDR1 MNHEY, CDR2 SMNVEV (reference sequence). The ends were cut back, 5 bases at V and 8 bases at J, with 24 bases in the middle. The CDR3 is 16 amino acids. The repertoire was sequenced with immunoSEQ multiplex PCR; TCRdb's copy has only in-frame clones and lacks some. The sample lists fewer than 200,000 clones, 80% to 90% occurring once. This clonotype was obtained from a man aged 30 to 39 in good health. The sequenced sample consisted of blood. The rearrangement joins TRBV27 to TRBJ1-2; D might be TRBD1 (5 bases). CDR3 nucleotides: TGTGCCAGCAGTCCCTTGGGGGTTACATCCCCGGGGGGCTACACCTTC. Translated, it gives CASSPLGVTSPGGYTF.